Below are 10 T cell receptor beta chains sequenced from a single sample in a study of CD4+ T cells in melanoma. Some clones are missing from TCRdb's copy, which holds only in-frame ones; the method was immunoSEQ multiplex PCR. The sample lists about 15,000 clones, under 80% occurring once. Sequenced: cells from a culture (not recorded whether cultured in vitro). The receptors shown here come from a human donor with melanoma.

V is TRBV11-2 and J is TRBJ2-1; 15 nucleotides agree with TRBD2. The germline V gene has CDR1 SGHAT and CDR2 FQNNGV. The V and J ends lost 5 bases and 8 bases, in that order; junction bases with no gene match: 4. This CDR3 has 15 residues. The CDR3 nucleotides read TGTGCCAGCAGCCGGACTAGCGGGGGGGTTTATGAGCAGTTCTTC. Protein sequence: CASSRTSGGVYEQFF.

The V gene is TRBV2, the J gene TRBJ2-1, with D perhaps TRBD1 or TRBD2 (5 bases each). Trimming took 1 base from V and 7 from J, leaving 14 bases between them. The CDR3 length is 15 residues. CDR1 and CDR2 (germline): SNHLY, FYNNEI. The CDR3 is CASSEGDRLGNEQFF. CDR3 bases: TGTGCCAGCAGTGAAGGGGACCGGCTGGGTAATGAGCAGTTCTTC.

This clone counts as medium-sized (0.01 to 0.1%). The CDR3 DNA reads as TGTGCCAGCAGCCAGGGACAGGGATTCTATAATTCACCCCTCCACTTT. Protein sequence: CASSQGQGFYNSPLHF. This rearrangement joins TRBV7-9 to TRBJ1-6, with 9 bases fitting TRBD1. The CDR3 runs 16 residues. The germline gives CDR1 SEHNR, CDR2 FQNEAQ (reference sequence). The junction had 5 bases not matched to a gene; V was cut back by 5 bases and J by 3 bases.

The chain carries TRBV7-9 and TRBJ2-5; D is unclear. Germline CDR1 and CDR2: SEHNR and FQNEAQ (reference sequence). V lost 0 bases and J 2 bases, leaving 7 bases between the germline ends. This CDR3 has 14 amino acids. The CDR3 sequence: CASSLAREQETQYF. The CDR3 DNA is TGTGCCAGCAGCTTAGCGAGAGAGCAAGAGACCCAGTACTTC.

The chain carries TRBV4-1 and TRBJ1-3; possible D gene TRBD1, 6 bases. Germline CDR1 is MGHRA and CDR2 is YSYEKL. V was cut by 6 bases and J by 2 bases, with 17 bases left in between. The CDR3 consists of 16 residues. The CDR3 sequence is CASSLLQGMAGNTIYF. The CDR3 DNA is TGCGCCAGCAGTCTCCTTCAGGGGATGGCTGGAAACACCATATATTTT.

The rearrangement uses TRBV2 and TRBJ2-3; 12 nucleotides line up with TRBD2. The CDR3 spans 17 residues. V was clipped by 7 bases and J by 3 bases; unmatched bases: 11. Germline lookup yields CDR1 SNHLY and CDR2 FYNNEI. The CDR3 region is CASMGVTSGGITDTQYF. The DNA of the CDR3 is TGTGCCAGCATGGGCGTTACTAGCGGGGGGATAACAGATACGCAGTATTTT.

The rearrangement joins TRBV6-6 to TRBJ2-3, with D possibly matching TRBD2 (6 bases). The CDR3 is made up of 15 amino acids. Looked up from germline, CDR1 is MNHNY and CDR2 is SVGAGI (reference sequence). V was trimmed by 4 bases and J by 0 bases, leaving 11 bases between them. CDR3 amino acids: CASSSRGTSTDTQYF. The CDR3 bases are TGTGCCAGCAGTTCTCGGGGGACCAGCACAGATACGCAGTATTTT.

This clone was seen only a few times. V is TRBV30 and J is TRBJ1-1, with D maybe TRBD1 (6 bases). Germline loops: CDR1 GTSNPN, CDR2 SVGIG (reference sequence). V lost 1 base to trimming and J lost 0 bases, with 12 bases between them. This CDR3 spans 15 amino acids. CDR3 in DNA: TGTGCCTGGAGTGCCCCCCAGGGGATGAACACTGAAGCTTTCTTT. Translated, it gives CAWSAPQGMNTEAFF. Drawing the rest from reference TRBV30 and TRBJ1-1, the complete variable domain is SQTIHQWPATLVQPVGSPLSLECTVEGTSNPNLYWYRQAAGRGLQLLFYSVGIGQISSEVPQNLSASRPQDRQFILSSKKLLLSDSGFYLCAWSAPQGMNTEAFFGQGTRLTVV.

The chain joins TRBV12-5 to TRBJ2-5; D uncertain. V lost 7 bases and J lost 5, with 8 bases in between. The germline V gene encodes CDR1 LGHNT and CDR2 FRNRAP. The CDR3 is 11 residues long. CDR3 DNA: TGTGCTAGTGACCACCCCGAGACCCAGTACTTC. The encoded protein is CASDHPETQYF. Full variable domain (rest looked up from reference TRBV12-5 and TRBJ2-5): DARVTQTPRHKVTEMGQEVTMRCQPILGHNTVFWYRQTMMQGLELLAYFRNRAPLDDSGMPKDRFSAEMPDATLATLKIQPSEPRDSAVYFCASDHPETQYFGPGTRLLVL.

The chain carries TRBV19 and TRBJ2-4; 9 bases fit TRBD1. There are 16 residues in the CDR3. Germline V gene data show CDR1 as LNHDA and CDR2 as SQIVND (reference sequence). V lost 5 bases to trimming and J lost 0 bases; unmatched junction nucleotides: 5. CDR3 nucleotides: TGTGCCAGTAGTCGGGACAGGGTTCAAGCCAAAAACATTCAGTACTTC. This codes for CASSRDRVQAKNIQYF.